The 15 T cell receptor beta chains listed next were all sequenced from one sample in a study of beta chain features in type 1 diabetes. cDNA synthesis used the whole RNA isolate, giving expressed TCRB sequences. Repertoires were generated with immunoSEQ multiplex PCR, while TCRdb's copy carries only in-frame clones and drops some. The sample contains 450,000 or so clones, about 10% of which appear only once. Source material: naive CD4+ T cells from blood. These receptors all stem from a woman under 30 in good health.

The CDR3 region is CASSLAQSDIQYF. In nucleotides, the CDR3 is TGTGCCAGCAGCTTAGCGCAGAGTGACATTCAGTACTTC. The chain has TRBV7-2 and TRBJ2-4; D uncertain. The germline V gene has CDR1 SGHTA and CDR2 FQGNSA. The V end was cut by 0 bases, the J end by 8 bases, with 8 bases between. The CDR3 consists of 13 residues.

This clone has more than one count but fewer than ten. The V call is TRBV6-5, the J call TRBJ2-4, with 7 bases aligning to TRBD1. Trimming cost V 2 bases and J 5 bases; bases outside gene matches: 3. The CDR3 consists of 14 residues. Per germline, CDR1 MNHEY and CDR2 SVGAGI. CDR3 nucleotides: TGTGCCAGCAGTTACAGGGGGCTGCAAAACATTCAGTACTTC. Its translation: CASSYRGLQNIQYF.

This clone was observed a handful of times. CDR3 DNA sequence: TGTGCCAGCAGCCTGAGGAGAGCCGGTCTGTTCTTC. This codes for CASSLRRAGLFF. This sequence joins TRBV7-2 and TRBJ2-1; no definite D call. This CDR3 is 12 amino acids long. The germline gives CDR1 SGHTA, CDR2 FQGNSA. The V and J ends lost 5 bases and 15 bases respectively, with 17 bases between them.

This clone was counted a few times. This chain connects TRBV15 to TRBJ1-1; D is unresolved. The CDR3 extends over 14 amino acids. From germline, CDR1 is LNHNV and CDR2 YYDKDF (reference sequence). V dropped 4 bases and J dropped 7 bases, with 16 bases sitting between them. The CDR3 DNA is TGTGCCACCAGCAAGGAGCGGGCGGCTTTTGAAGCTTTCTTT. Protein sequence: CATSKERAAFEAFF.

Regarding this clone: Other DNA sequences within the sample encode an identical CDR3. V usage is TRBV4-2 and J usage is TRBJ1-2, with D tentatively TRBD1 (5 bases). Trimming took off 1 base at V and 8 bases at J, with 8 bases between the two ends. The CDR3 is 12 residues long. Germline V gene data show CDR1 as LGHNA and CDR2 as YNFKEQ. This chain's CDR3 is CASSQGNRGYTF. The CDR3 coding sequence is TGTGCCAGCAGCCAAGGAAACAGGGGCTACACCTTC.

This clone was recorded a few times. Other DNA sequences in the same sample also yield this CDR3. The chain links TRBV5-1 to TRBJ2-5, with D unclear. The germline V gene encodes CDR1 SGHRS and CDR2 YFSETQ. Trimming removed 1 base from V and 1 base from J, with 5 bases in between. The CDR3 spans 13 residues. In DNA, the CDR3 is TGCGCCAGCAGCTTGACGAGCCAAGAGACCCAGTACTTC. Translation: CASSLTSQETQYF.

This chain joins TRBV6-5 and TRBJ2-3, with TRBD2 identical over 11 bases. V was pared by 6 bases and J by 5 bases, with 7 bases of the junction left unmatched. Germline CDR1 is MNHEY and CDR2 is SVGAGI. The CDR3 runs to 15 residues. The DNA of the CDR3 is TGTGCCAGCAGGATAGCGGGGGGGCACCGAGATACGCAGTATTTT. It specifies CASRIAGGHRDTQYF.

This clone was detected a few times. The chain couples TRBV4-3 to TRBJ2-1; 7 bases line up with TRBD1. The V gene's germline CDR1 is LGHNA and CDR2 YSLEER. J lost 8 bases, V lost 4 bases, and 2 bases had no gene match. The length of the CDR3 is 12 residues. CDR3 coding DNA: TGCGCCAGCAGCCCCCAGGGGGATGAGCAGTTCTTC. This gives the protein CASSPQGDEQFF.

The sample holds a few counts of this clone. V and J are TRBV5-4 and TRBJ2-3; D uncertain. The CDR3 contains 11 residues. CDR1 and CDR2 (germline): SGHNT, YYREEE (reference sequence). Trimming removed 5 bases from V and 3 bases from J, with 4 bases in between. This CDR3 is CASRSTDTQYF. The CDR3 DNA is TGTGCCAGCAGGAGTACAGATACGCAGTATTTT.

This clone occurred a few times. The V call is TRBV10-3, the J call TRBJ1-5; 7 positions agree with TRBD1. Looked up from germline, CDR1 is ENHRY and CDR2 is SYGVKD. The ends lost 0 bases at V and 6 bases at J; junction bases unmatched: 2. This CDR3 is 14 amino acids long. CDR3 amino acids: CAISESTGIQPQHF. As DNA, the CDR3 is TGTGCCATCAGTGAGTCGACAGGGATTCAGCCCCAGCATTTT.

The chain couples TRBV6-6 to TRBJ2-5; the D is unclear. Deletions cut 2 bases from V and 1 base from J, with 8 bases between. This CDR3 contains 14 residues. The germline V gene encodes CDR1 MNHNY and CDR2 SVGAGI (reference sequence). CDR3 coding DNA: TGTGCCAGCAGTTACGGCCAGGCCCAAGAGACCCAGTACTTC. Translating gives CASSYGQAQETQYF.

This clone was seen a handful of times. CDR3 region: CASRPTGTFVHEQYF. The CDR3, as DNA: TGTGCCAGTAGACCGACCGGGACATTTGTGCACGAGCAGTACTTC. The J gene is TRBJ2-7, the V gene TRBV19, with D tentatively TRBD1 (6 bases). Between the trimmed V and J ends, which lost 6 bases and 5 bases, there was a span of 20 bases. Germline CDR1 reads LNHDA; CDR2 reads SQIVND (reference sequence). The CDR3 is 15 amino acids.

The chain employs TRBV7-2 and TRBJ2-1; D not certain. Germline V gene sequence: CDR1 SGHTA, CDR2 FQGNSA. V was pared by 5 bases and J by 1 base, with 6 bases between. There are 13 residues in the CDR3. The CDR3 region is CASSQESYNEQFF. In nucleotides, the CDR3 is TGTGCCAGCAGCCAAGAATCCTACAATGAGCAGTTCTTC.

The rearrangement joins TRBV5-1 to TRBJ2-1, with D unresolved. The V gene lost 0 bases and the J gene lost 8 bases, with 6 bases spanning the gap. CDR3 length: 12 residues. Germline V gene data show CDR1 as SGHRS and CDR2 as YFSETQ. The CDR3: CASSLVQDEQFF. As DNA, the CDR3 is TGCGCCAGCAGCTTGGTGCAGGATGAGCAGTTCTTC.

This clone was found a few times. The chain couples TRBV7-2 to TRBJ2-3, with 9 bases fitting TRBD2. The V and J ends lost 7 bases and 7 bases, in that order; junction bases with no gene match: 18. Looked up from germline, CDR1 is SGHTA and CDR2 is FQGNSA. The CDR3 has 17 residues. DNA for the CDR3: TGTGCCAGCACCCCAAACCTGGGCGGGGGGGCTCTGAATACGCAGTATTTT. It translates to CASTPNLGGGALNTQYF.